Listed below are T cell receptor beta chains from one sample, sequenced in a study of technical replicates of blood from several donors. Sequenced by immunoSEQ multiplex PCR; TCRdb stores in-frame clones only, minus some. The data show roughly 62,000 clones, about 95% seen once. The specimen was PBMCs. These receptors came from a human donor in good health. Some clones in this sample may be carry-over from other donors' samples. Both conserved end residues are part of each CDR3. Each record gives: J gene, D gene, clone size, V gene, CDR3 protein, CDR3 DNA. A D gene is named only where the DNA matches it firmly. Some rows have no size entry. The others give once, few or many, or a class for an expanded clone.

J: TRBJ2-7
D: TRBD1
size: NA
V: TRBV7-9
CDR3: CASSTQGAGTYEQYF
DNA: TGTGCCAGCAGTACCCAGGGGGCGGGAACCTACGAGCAGTACTTC

J: TRBJ2-7
D: NA
size: NA
V: TRBV19
CDR3: CASTPRGRYEQYF
DNA: TGTGCCAGTACCCCCCGGGGGAGGTACGAGCAGTACTTC

J: TRBJ2-3
D: TRBD2
size: NA
V: TRBV9
CDR3: CASSVAGTSADTQYF
DNA: TGTGCCAGCAGCGTAGCTGGGACTAGCGCAGATACGCAGTATTTT

J: TRBJ2-7
D: NA
size: NA
V: TRBV4-1
CDR3: CASSQGNRAYEQYF
DNA: TGCGCCAGCAGCCAAGGCAACAGAGCCTACGAGCAGTACTTC

J: TRBJ2-5
D: NA
size: NA
V: TRBV27
CDR3: CASSPTGYQETQYF
DNA: TGTGCCAGCAGTCCGACGGGGTACCAAGAGACCCAGTACTTC

J: TRBJ2-7
D: TRBD2
size: once
V: TRBV4-2
CDR3: CASSQVREASYEQYF
DNA: TGTGCCAGCAGCCAAGTACGGGAGGCTTCCTACGAGCAGTACTTC

J: TRBJ2-7
D: NA
size: NA
V: TRBV7-9
CDR3: CASSPRGSPYEQYF
DNA: TGTGCCAGCAGCCCAAGGGGGAGCCCCTACGAGCAGTACTTC

J: TRBJ1-2
D: TRBD1
size: NA
V: TRBV15
CDR3: CATSRAGQGPAYGYTF
DNA: TGTGCCACCAGCAGAGCCGGACAGGGGCCGGCCTATGGCTACACCTTC

J: TRBJ1-1
D: NA
size: NA
V: TRBV7-9
CDR3: CASSTSDSDTEAFF
DNA: TGTGCCAGCAGCACGTCGGACAGTGACACTGAAGCTTTCTTT

J: TRBJ2-2
D: NA
size: NA
V: TRBV7-3
CDR3: CASSPQAGTNTGELFF
DNA: TGTGCCAGCAGCCCCCAAGCAGGGACGAACACCGGGGAGCTGTTTTTT

J: TRBJ1-4
D: NA
size: NA
V: TRBV7-9
CDR3: CASRASSEKLFF
DNA: TGTGCCAGCAGAGCTTCTTCCGAAAAACTGTTTTTT

J: TRBJ2-7
D: TRBD1
size: once
V: TRBV4-1
CDR3: CASSQDSTGGSGEQYF
DNA: TGCGCCAGCAGCCAAGATAGTACAGGGGGCTCCGGCGAGCAGTACTTC

J: TRBJ1-1
D: NA
size: NA
V: TRBV5-4
CDR3: CASTWEGSAEAFF
DNA: TGTGCCAGCACTTGGGAGGGTTCAGCTGAAGCTTTCTTT

J: TRBJ2-7
D: NA
size: NA
V: TRBV30
CDR3: CAWSTTGVEQYF
DNA: TGTGCCTGGAGTACCACGGGGGTCGAGCAGTACTTC

J: TRBJ2-1
D: TRBD2
size: NA
V: TRBV4-1
CDR3: CASSHGLAGGPSEQFF
DNA: TGCGCCAGCAGCCACGGACTAGCGGGGGGGCCTAGTGAGCAGTTCTTC

J: TRBJ1-1
D: TRBD1
size: NA
V: TRBV4-1
CDR3: CASSQMDRANTEAFF
DNA: TGCGCCAGCAGCCAAATGGACAGGGCGAACACTGAAGCTTTCTTT

J: TRBJ2-2
D: TRBD2
size: NA
V: TRBV29-1
CDR3: CSVWGGRDTGELFF
DNA: TGCAGCGTATGGGGGGGGAGGGACACCGGGGAGCTGTTTTTT

J: TRBJ2-1
D: TRBD1
size: once
V: TRBV28
CDR3: CASRGQGTFYNEQFF
DNA: TGTGCCAGCAGAGGACAGGGGACCTTCTACAATGAGCAGTTCTTC

J: TRBJ1-2
D: NA
size: NA
V: TRBV7-8
CDR3: CASSLGTNYGYTF
DNA: TGTGCCAGCAGCTTAGGGACAAACTATGGCTACACCTTC

J: TRBJ1-6
D: NA
size: NA
V: TRBV25-1
CDR3: CASSEIQGTAPLHF
DNA: TGTGCCAGCAGTGAAATACAGGGTACTGCACCCCTCCACTTT

J: TRBJ2-1
D: TRBD1
size: NA
V: TRBV5-4
CDR3: CASSLAGTAYNEQFF
DNA: TGTGCCAGCAGCCTGGCCGGGACAGCATACAATGAGCAGTTCTTC

J: TRBJ2-2
D: TRBD1
size: NA
V: TRBV19
CDR3: CASSGQGWTGELFF
DNA: TGTGCCAGTAGTGGACAGGGATGGACCGGGGAGCTGTTTTTT

J: TRBJ2-3
D: TRBD1
size: NA
V: TRBV7-9
CDR3: CASRRWDSWKDTQYF
DNA: TGTGCCAGCAGGAGATGGGACAGTTGGAAAGATACGCAGTATTTT

J: TRBJ1-2
D: TRBD1
size: once
V: TRBV5-6
CDR3: CASSLDPGTGEGYGYTF
DNA: TGTGCCAGCAGCTTGGATCCCGGGACAGGGGAGGGCTATGGCTACACCTTC

J: TRBJ1-4
D: NA
size: NA
V: TRBV25-1
CDR3: CASSQEKLFF
DNA: TGTGCCAGCAGTCAGGAAAAACTGTTTTTT

J: TRBJ1-2
D: NA
size: NA
V: TRBV11-2
CDR3: CASSLVPDYGYTF
DNA: TGTGCCAGCAGCTTAGTCCCGGACTATGGCTACACCTTC

J: TRBJ1-3
D: NA
size: NA
V: TRBV6-1
CDR3: CASSSYSGNTIYF
DNA: TGTGCCAGCAGTTCGTACTCTGGAAACACCATATATTTT

J: TRBJ2-3
D: NA
size: NA
V: TRBV7-2
CDR3: CASGGAPTDTQYF
DNA: TGTGCCAGCGGGGGGGCTCCGACGGATACGCAGTATTTT

J: TRBJ2-3
D: TRBD2
size: NA
V: TRBV19
CDR3: CASSMGAGGPDTQYF
DNA: TGTGCCAGTAGTATGGGAGCGGGAGGGCCAGATACGCAGTATTTT

J: TRBJ1-6
D: TRBD1
size: NA
V: TRBV5-1
CDR3: CASSLWGPTGGSPLHF
DNA: TGCGCCAGCAGCCTGTGGGGTCCGACAGGGGGGTCACCCCTCCACTTT

J: TRBJ1-2
D: NA
size: NA
V: TRBV7-3
CDR3: CASSSTVLGGYTF
DNA: TGTGCCAGCAGCTCGACAGTGTTGGGAGGCTACACCTTC

J: TRBJ1-1
D: NA
size: NA
V: TRBV4-3
CDR3: CASSRDKNTEAFF
DNA: TGCGCCAGCAGCCGAGATAAGAACACTGAAGCTTTCTTT

J: TRBJ1-6
D: NA
size: NA
V: TRBV7-9
CDR3: CASSLAGLGGSPLHF
DNA: TGTGCCAGCAGCTTAGCCGGCCTCGGGGGTTCACCCCTCCACTTT

J: TRBJ2-7
D: TRBD1
size: NA
V: TRBV27
CDR3: CARGQGRDEQYF
DNA: TGTGCCAGAGGACAGGGGAGGGACGAGCAGTACTTC

J: TRBJ1-5
D: NA
size: NA
V: TRBV27
CDR3: CASSLEGVGNQPQHF
DNA: TGTGCCAGCAGTTTAGAAGGGGTGGGCAATCAGCCCCAGCATTTT